The T cell receptor (beta chain) described here comes from a study of blood T cell repertoires in COVID-19. Assay used: immunoSEQ multiplex PCR; TCRdb lists only in-frame clones, some missing. The sample has some 340,000 clones, around 87% seen once. The CDR3 extends over 15 amino acids. The V end was cut by 0 bases, the J end by 1 base, with 10 bases between. CDR1 and CDR2 from the germline V gene are SGDLS and YYNGEE. Sequenced: PBMCs or T cells enriched from blood (not recorded which). This sequence was found in a woman in her twenties or thirties who had recovered from COVID-19. This chain uses TRBV9 with TRBJ2-5; no reliable D call. The CDR3 DNA is TGTGCCAGCAGCGTAGAATATCACAGCCAAGAGACCCAGTACTTC. It yields the protein CASSVEYHSQETQYF.